Following are 18 T cell receptor beta chains from one sample sequenced in a study of cytomegalovirus exposure and HLA in healthy donors. PCR used 60 Vbeta primers and 13 Jbeta primers. The protocol was immunoSEQ multiplex PCR, while the TCRdb copy is restricted to in-frame clones and leaves out a portion. Of roughly 120,000 clones detected, roughly 80% appear once; the ten largest clones hold less than 3%. The specimen sequenced was PBMCs. The receptors here all came from a woman aged 40 to 50 in good health and CMV-seropositive.

This clone occurred a few times. This chain's CDR3 is CASGLGQGGANVLTF. In nucleotides, the CDR3 is TGTGCTAGTGGTTTGGGACAGGGTGGGGCCAACGTCCTGACTTTC. The V call is TRBV12-5, the J call TRBJ2-6; the match to TRBD1 covers 7 bases. The V segment lost 1 base and the J segment 3 bases; nucleotides outside the gene matches: 0. This CDR3 is built from 15 residues. The germline V gene encodes CDR1 LGHNT and CDR2 FRNRAP.

This clone was observed a single time. V usage is TRBV9 and J usage is TRBJ2-2; tentatively, D is TRBD2 (5 bases). Trimming pared 0 bases from V and 0 bases from J, leaving 9 bases between. The CDR3 contains 16 residues. Germline assignment: CDR1 SGDLS and CDR2 YYNGEE. CDR3 coding DNA: TGTGCCAGCAGCGTAGGAGGTAGCGCGAACACCGGGGAGCTGTTTTTT. Encoded protein: CASSVGGSANTGELFF.

The chain is built from TRBV4-2 and TRBJ2-3, with D unresolved. The CDR3 contains 15 residues. Trimming pared 2 bases from V and 2 bases from J, leaving 11 bases between. The V gene's germline CDR1 is LGHNA and CDR2 YNFKEQ. This chain's CDR3 is CASSQNQPDTDTQYF. For the CDR3, the DNA is TGTGCCAGCAGCCAAAATCAACCAGACACAGATACGCAGTATTTT.

The chain is built from TRBV18 and TRBJ1-2; 8 bases map to TRBD1. CDR3 length: 16 amino acids. CDR1 KGHSH and CDR2 LQKENI come from the germline V gene. Trimming cost V 1 base and J 4 bases; bases outside gene matches: 8. For the CDR3, the DNA is TGTGCCAGCTCACCACGACAAGGACAGGGTTCCTATGGCTACACCTTC. Its translation is CASSPRQGQGSYGYTF.

The chain has TRBV2 and TRBJ1-2; the match to TRBD1 covers 7 bases. J gave up 2 bases and V 6 bases, and 3 bases lay outside the gene matches. Looked up from germline, CDR1 is SNHLY and CDR2 is FYNNEI. This CDR3 contains 13 residues. The CDR3 is CASREGQNYGYTF. The CDR3 region has the DNA TGTGCCAGCAGAGAGGGACAGAACTATGGCTACACCTTC.

The rearrangement links TRBV27 to TRBJ2-1, with 7 bases fitting TRBD2. Trimming removed 6 bases from V and 4 bases from J; junction bases left unmatched: 3. This CDR3 is built from 13 residues. Germline V gives CDR1 MNHEY, CDR2 SMNVEV (reference sequence). The CDR3 region is CASREGGYNEQFF. DNA of the CDR3: TGTGCCAGCAGGGAGGGAGGGTACAATGAGCAGTTCTTC.

The genes are TRBV7-3 and TRBJ2-3; 7 bases line up with TRBD2. The CDR3 totals 13 residues. Unmatched junction bases numbered 4, after V lost 5 bases and J lost 5 bases. CDR1 is SGHTA and CDR2 is FQGTGA in the germline V gene. This CDR3 reads CASSPLAQDTQYF. CDR3 DNA sequence: TGTGCCAGCAGCCCACTAGCGCAAGATACGCAGTATTTT.

The chain is built from TRBV2 and TRBJ2-2; D is perhaps TRBD2 (6 bases). This CDR3 is 14 amino acids long. Germline assignment: CDR1 SNHLY and CDR2 FYNNEI. V shed 4 bases and J shed 5 bases, with 11 bases lying between them. In DNA form, the CDR3 reads TGTGCCAGCAGTGGGACGGGGAGGACCGGGGAGCTGTTTTTT. It is translated as CASSGTGRTGELFF.

This chain connects TRBV6-1 to TRBJ1-6, with D possibly TRBD1 on 6 matching bases. CDR3 length: 13 amino acids. The V gene lost 11 bases and the J gene lost 5 bases, with 13 bases spanning the gap. The germline V gene encodes CDR1 MNHNS and CDR2 SASEGT. In DNA, the CDR3 is TGTGCCGGGAAGGGGGGGAATAATTCACCCCTCCACTTT. Translating gives CAGKGGNNSPLHF.

This chain uses TRBV30 with TRBJ2-1, with TRBD1 matching 8 bases. From germline, CDR1 is GTSNPN and CDR2 SVGIG (reference sequence). The CDR3 consists of 12 residues. Trimming cost V 2 bases and J 12 bases; bases outside gene matches: 6. The CDR3 sequence is CAWSQTGEVQFF. CDR3 bases: TGTGCCTGGAGTCAGACAGGGGAAGTGCAGTTCTTC.

V is TRBV2 and J is TRBJ2-7; D call uncertain. Trimming pared 8 bases from V and 0 bases from J, leaving 14 bases between. CDR3 length: 14 amino acids. The germline V gene encodes CDR1 SNHLY and CDR2 FYNNEI. In DNA, the CDR3 is TGTGCCAGCGCCATCGTACAGTCCTCCTACGAGCAGTACTTC. It encodes CASAIVQSSYEQYF. The variable domain in full, with the rest retrieved from reference TRBV2 and TRBJ2-7, is EPEVTQTPSHQVTQMGQEVILRCVPISNHLYFYWYRQILGQKVEFLVSFYNNEISEKSEIFDDQFSVERPDGSNFTLKIRSTKLEDSAMYFCASAIVQSSYEQYFGPGTRLTVT.

With regard to this clone: Other DNA sequences in this specimen translate into the identical CDR3. J is TRBJ2-7 and V is TRBV4-3, with D possibly matching TRBD1 (6 bases). V lost 5 bases and J lost 7, with 18 bases in between. The CDR3 totals 14 residues. CDR1 and CDR2 from the germline V gene are LGHNA and YSLEER. The CDR3 spells CASSLNWDIKEQYF. The CDR3 DNA reads TGCGCCAGCAGCTTAAATTGGGACATCAAAGAGCAGTACTTC.

The chain combines TRBV13 with TRBJ1-3; maybe TRBD1 (5 bases). The V gene lost 4 bases and the J gene lost 4 bases, with 8 bases spanning the gap. The CDR3 covers 13 residues. The germline CDR1 and CDR2 sequences are PRHDT and FYEKMQ (reference sequence). The CDR3: CASSSGRGNTIYF. The CDR3, as DNA: TGTGCCAGCAGCTCAGGGCGGGGAAACACCATATATTTT.

The rearrangement uses TRBV6-1 and TRBJ1-6; no clear D. Trimming cost V 4 bases and J 0 bases, with 10 bases left between them. Germline V gene data show CDR1 as MNHNS and CDR2 as SASEGT. The length of the CDR3 is 16 residues. The CDR3 DNA sequence: TGTGCCAGCAGTGCCTTAGCGAGCTCCTATAATTCACCCCTCCACTTT. Protein product: CASSALASSYNSPLHF.

The chain carries TRBV6-1 and TRBJ1-1, with D maybe TRBD1 (5 bases). Deletions cut 6 bases from V and 6 bases from J, with 14 bases between. Per the germline V gene, CDR1 is MNHNS and CDR2 is SASEGT. The CDR3 consists of 13 residues. The CDR3 here is CASSPRGEAEAFF. CDR3 nucleotide sequence: TGTGCCAGCAGCCCGCGGGGGGAAGCTGAAGCTTTCTTT.

The CDR3 is CASSIRGSSGNTIYF. In nucleotides, the CDR3 is TGTGCCAGTAGTATAAGGGGCAGCTCTGGAAACACCATATATTTT. The rearrangement uses TRBV19 and TRBJ1-3, with a tentative D call TRBD1 (5 bases). CDR3 size: 15 residues. CDR1 LNHDA and CDR2 SQIVND come from the germline V gene (reference sequence). The V end lost 2 bases, the J end lost 0 bases, and 8 bases lay between the germline ends.

V is TRBV9 and J is TRBJ2-2, with TRBD1 matching over 8 bases. V dropped 4 bases and J dropped 7; count of bases not matched to a gene: 15. Germline V CDR1 and CDR2: SGDLS, YYNGEE. This CDR3 is built from 17 residues. CDR3 loop: CASSMDREGILGGELFF. The CDR3 DNA is TGTGCCAGCAGCATGGACAGGGAAGGGATTTTGGGCGGGGAGCTGTTTTTT.

Regarding this clone: Additional DNA sequences in this sample encode the identical CDR3. The V call is TRBV7-2, the J call TRBJ2-7; D may be TRBD1 (6 bases). The V end was cut by 3 bases, the J end by 3 bases, with 12 bases between. Germline CDR1 reads SGHTA; CDR2 reads FQGNSA. The CDR3 is 14 amino acids. In nucleotides, the CDR3 is TGTGCCAGCAGCTTGGGGCAGGGGCTCTACGAGCAGTACTTC. Residues: CASSLGQGLYEQYF.